A single sample gave rise to the 8 T cell receptor beta chains below, sequenced in a study of monozygotic twins with inflammatory bowel disease. For each CDR3 protein, TCRdb gives one entry from its re-call of the 5' RACE reads, without DNA. Found here are around 40,000 distinct CDR3 sequences; the top ten clones hold 4% to 6.5%. Sequences were obtained from blood. Receptors originate from a human donor with ulcerative colitis or Crohn's disease, or a healthy co-twin of an affected twin (not recorded which).

The V gene is TRBV10-1, the J gene TRBJ2-1; the TCRdb D gene call, TRBD1, has no DNA to confirm it. CDR3 length: 12 residues. Germline CDR1 WNHNN, CDR2 SYGVQD (reference sequence). CDR3 region: CASSGQGHEQFF.

The rearrangement uses TRBV4-1 and TRBJ1-2; the TCRdb call, TRBD1, lacks DNA for checking. CDR1 and CDR2 from the germline V gene are MGHRA and YSYEKL. This CDR3 contains 13 residues. The CDR3 loop reads CASSQGQYGGYTF.

The V and J genes are TRBV2 and TRBJ2-1; TCRdb returns TRBD1, unconfirmable since there is no DNA. CDR3 length: 14 amino acids. CDR1 and CDR2 from the germline V gene are SNHLY and FYNNEI. The CDR3 protein is CASSSNQPRGGKFF.

This chain joins TRBV28 and TRBJ2-1. The V gene's germline CDR1 is MDHEN and CDR2 SYDVKM. The CDR3 is made up of 15 amino acids. This CDR3 is CASIDSVRLYNEQFF.

V is TRBV5-4 and J is TRBJ2-1. Germline lookup yields CDR1 SGHNT and CDR2 YYREEE (reference sequence). CDR3 size: 12 residues. The CDR3: CASLEPYNEQFF.

Judged by frequency, this clonotype is medium-sized (0.01 to 0.1%). V gene TRBV5-5 combines with J gene TRBJ2-5. The CDR3 covers 11 residues. Germline CDR1 and CDR2: SGHKS and YYEKEE (reference sequence). The CDR3 reads CASSFKETQYF.

Measured by frequency, this clonotype is medium-sized. This rearrangement joins TRBV6-6 to TRBJ1-4; there is no DNA to check the TCRdb D call of TRBD1. Germline CDR1 and CDR2: MNHNY and SVGAGI (reference sequence). The CDR3 spans 14 residues. This CDR3 reads CASSSRQGVMGLFF.

Considering frequency, this clonotype is medium-sized. This chain joins TRBV7-3 and TRBJ2-7; TCRdb lists TRBD2, though no DNA is available to test this call. The CDR3 runs 15 residues. Germline values: CDR1 SGHTA, CDR2 FQGTGA. The CDR3 protein is CASSLRGGATDEQYF.